This T cell receptor (beta chain) was sequenced for a study of blood T cell repertoires in COVID-19. Across the study: In each case, the material was cDNA or gDNA derived from T cells, B-cell-depleted T cells, or PBMCs.

The germline gives CDR1 SNHLY, CDR2 FYNNEI. Trimming stripped 8 bases from V and 5 bases from J, with 13 bases between. The length of the CDR3 is 12 residues. Per the original data handling: Estimated nucleated cell counts came from reference gene primer amplification. Clones were read by immunoSEQ multiplex PCR, and TCRdb kept only the in-frame ones, dropping some. The V and J calls and clone size are taken from that table; D and trimming were inferred from the DNA. Among more than 95,000 clones, over 75% were seen once, and the ten largest hold 5.5% to 7%. J is TRBJ2-7 and V is TRBV2, with D perhaps matching TRBD1 (6 bases). The receptor was isolated from a human donor in a cohort sampled during active COVID-19. Sequenced: peripheral blood. The chain's CDR3 is CASGLRGNEQYF. CDR3 DNA: TGTGCCAGCGGACTTAGGGGGAACGAGCAGTACTTC.